The following is a T cell receptor (beta chain) sequence with its context. Its specificity is unknown. An end of the junction does not agree with germline; a read error may underlie this. This entry comes from a study of CD8 T cell repertoires and HIV-1 epitope variants. Across the whole study: Separate wells received one of Twenty-five Gag or Nef variant peptides. Tested: three Gag epitope families, Nef HW9 and YT9. Equal numbers of autologous T cell-negative cells presented antigen to enriched T cells.

Study results and caveats: Roughly ten TCR beta clonotypes were antigen-specific, roughly 6 apparently recognizing autologous or escape variants.

The germline V gene has CDR1 SGHRS and CDR2 YFSETQ. CDR3 length equals 16 residues. The assay was immunoSEQ multiplex PCR, and TCRdb's table has in-frame clones only and misses some. The sample has roughly 5,200 clones; approximately 70% are singletons. Source material: cultured CD8+ T cells derived from PBMCs. The J gene is TRBJ2-3, the V gene TRBV5-1, with 7 bases matching TRBD2. This clonotype originated in a male donor with HIV. The CDR3: CASGLGEGPGADTQYF. As DNA, the CDR3 is TGCGCCAGCGGCTTAGGGGAGGGCCCTGGGGCAGATACGCAGTATTTT.